These T cell receptor beta chains were read from a single sample in a study of OX40 agonist ivuxolimab in advanced cancers. Clones were sequenced by immunoSEQ multiplex PCR, and TCRdb holds only the in-frame ones, with some missing. The sample lists nearly 110,000 clones, approximately 90% occurring once. The sample was CD4+ or CD8+ T cells sorted from blood, taken in a trial of the OX40 agonist ivuxolimab. The origin of the receptors is an adult with an advanced solid tumor such as melanoma, head and neck, liver or kidney cancer. CDR3s include the opening cysteine and the closing phenylalanine or tryptophan. D genes are given only for firm matches. Size tells how often a clone was seen (once, few, many) or the class of an expanded clone, and some rows leave it out.

v_call: TRBV18; j_call: TRBJ2-1; clone_size: once; d_call: .; cdr3_nt: TGTGCCAGTCAGGGTTTGGACAATGAGCAGTTCTTC; cdr3_aa: CASQGLDNEQFF
v_call: TRBV7-3; j_call: TRBJ2-3; clone_size: .; d_call: TRBD2; cdr3_nt: TGTGCCAGCAGCTTACTTCGAACAGCGGGGAAGGAAGATACGCAGTATTTT; cdr3_aa: CASSLLRTAGKEDTQYF
v_call: TRBV30; j_call: TRBJ1-5; clone_size: .; d_call: TRBD1; cdr3_nt: TGTGCCTGGGGAACAGGGGCCTGGGGGCCCCAGCATTTT; cdr3_aa: CAWGTGAWGPQHF
v_call: TRBV30; j_call: TRBJ2-7; clone_size: .; d_call: .; cdr3_nt: TGTGCCTGGAGCTATAACTACGAGCAGTACTTC; cdr3_aa: CAWSYNYEQYF
v_call: TRBV11-2; j_call: TRBJ2-7; clone_size: .; d_call: .; cdr3_nt: TGTGCCAGCAGCTTAATGGGGGGCTCCGAGCAGTACTTC; cdr3_aa: CASSLMGGSEQYF
v_call: TRBV14; j_call: TRBJ1-1; clone_size: .; d_call: TRBD1; cdr3_nt: TGTGCCAGCAGCCAAGACCGTGGACAGGCTGAAGCTTTCTTT; cdr3_aa: CASSQDRGQAEAFF
v_call: TRBV29-1; j_call: TRBJ2-3; clone_size: few; d_call: .; cdr3_nt: TGCAGCGTACAGGGTGGAGCAGATACGCAGTATTTT; cdr3_aa: CSVQGGADTQYF
v_call: TRBV10-3; j_call: TRBJ1-2; clone_size: .; d_call: TRBD1; cdr3_nt: TGTGCCATCAGTGAGATGCGGGGTGACAGGGAGGGCTACACCTTC; cdr3_aa: CAISEMRGDREGYTF
v_call: TRBV6-1; j_call: TRBJ1-3; clone_size: once; d_call: TRBD1; cdr3_nt: TGTGCCAGCACCGAGACTTGGGACAGAAGGAACACCATATATTTT; cdr3_aa: CASTETWDRRNTIYF
v_call: TRBV2; j_call: TRBJ1-1; clone_size: once; d_call: .; cdr3_nt: TGTGCCAGCAGACCCGACAGAGTAGGCAACACTGAAGCTTTCTTT; cdr3_aa: CASRPDRVGNTEAFF
v_call: TRBV6-9; j_call: TRBJ2-3; clone_size: .; d_call: .; cdr3_nt: TGTGCCAGCAGTTCCTGGACTTTTCAACGGGATACGCAGTATTTT; cdr3_aa: CASSSWTFQRDTQYF
v_call: TRBV18; j_call: TRBJ2-7; clone_size: .; d_call: .; cdr3_nt: TGTGCCAGCTCACCAAGGAATAACGAGCAGTACTTC; cdr3_aa: CASSPRNNEQYF
v_call: TRBV6-5; j_call: TRBJ2-7; clone_size: .; d_call: TRBD2; cdr3_nt: TGTGCCAGCAGTCGCGGGGGGTCCACCTACGAGCAGTACTTC; cdr3_aa: CASSRGGSTYEQYF
v_call: TRBV6-5; j_call: TRBJ2-7; clone_size: .; d_call: TRBD1; cdr3_nt: TGTGCCAGCAGTTCCGGGACAGGGGTCTACGAGCAGTACTTC; cdr3_aa: CASSSGTGVYEQYF
v_call: TRBV6-5; j_call: TRBJ1-4; clone_size: .; d_call: TRBD1; cdr3_nt: TGTGCCAGCCGACAGGGTCTAGATGAAAAACTGTTTTTT; cdr3_aa: CASRQGLDEKLFF
v_call: TRBV7-2; j_call: TRBJ2-4; clone_size: once; d_call: TRBD2; cdr3_nt: TGTGCCAGCAGCTTAGGAGGCGGGGGTGCCAAAAACATTCAGTACTTC; cdr3_aa: CASSLGGGGAKNIQYF
v_call: TRBV27; j_call: TRBJ1-6; clone_size: .; d_call: .; cdr3_nt: TGTGCCAGCAGTTTAACGCAGTCCAGAACTAACTATAATTCACCCCTCCACTTT; cdr3_aa: CASSLTQSRTNYNSPLHF
v_call: TRBV6-5; j_call: TRBJ1-5; clone_size: once; d_call: .; cdr3_nt: TGTGCCAGCAGTTTCAGGGAGATTCAGCCCCAGCATTTT; cdr3_aa: CASSFREIQPQHF
v_call: TRBV5-1; j_call: TRBJ2-3; clone_size: .; d_call: .; cdr3_nt: TGCGCCAGCAGCTTGACAGCGACTAGCACAGATACGCAGTATTTT; cdr3_aa: CASSLTATSTDTQYF
v_call: TRBV20-1; j_call: TRBJ2-2; clone_size: .; d_call: .; cdr3_nt: TGCGGCTTTAACACCGGGGAGCTGTTTTTT; cdr3_aa: CGFNTGELFF
v_call: TRBV11-2; j_call: TRBJ1-6; clone_size: .; d_call: .; cdr3_nt: TGTGCCAGCAGCTTGGTTGGGGGGCTCGGTAATTCACCCCTCCACTTT; cdr3_aa: CASSLVGGLGNSPLHF
v_call: TRBV10-1; j_call: TRBJ2-3; clone_size: few; d_call: TRBD1; cdr3_nt: TGCGCCAGCAGAGAGGGACAGGGAAGAGATACGCAGTATTTT; cdr3_aa: CASREGQGRDTQYF
v_call: TRBV7-2; j_call: TRBJ1-2; clone_size: .; d_call: .; cdr3_nt: TGTGCCAGCAGCTTAGGGTTTGGCTACACCTTC; cdr3_aa: CASSLGFGYTF
v_call: TRBV30; j_call: TRBJ1-3; clone_size: .; d_call: TRBD1; cdr3_nt: TGTGCCTGGACCCAGACAGGGACGGCGCGAAACACCATATATTTT; cdr3_aa: CAWTQTGTARNTIYF
v_call: TRBV7-9; j_call: TRBJ2-3; clone_size: once; d_call: .; cdr3_nt: TGTGCCAGCAGAGCCTTTGGGGGCCTTTCGCTTAGCACAGATACGCAGTATTTT; cdr3_aa: CASRAFGGLSLSTDTQYF
v_call: TRBV19; j_call: TRBJ2-3; clone_size: .; d_call: .; cdr3_nt: TGTGCCAGTAGTATCGTTTTTACAGATACGCAGTATTTT; cdr3_aa: CASSIVFTDTQYF
v_call: TRBV19; j_call: TRBJ1-1; clone_size: .; d_call: .; cdr3_nt: TGTGCCAGTAGTATGAGCCACACTGAAGCTTTCTTT; cdr3_aa: CASSMSHTEAFF
v_call: TRBV10-1; j_call: TRBJ2-5; clone_size: .; d_call: TRBD2; cdr3_nt: TGCGCCAGCAGTGCTGGCGGGGGGGTTGAGACCCAGTACTTC; cdr3_aa: CASSAGGGVETQYF
v_call: TRBV28; j_call: TRBJ2-7; clone_size: .; d_call: .; cdr3_nt: TGTGCCAGCACCATTCCAGGCCGTTCCTACGAGCAGTACTTC; cdr3_aa: CASTIPGRSYEQYF
v_call: TRBV9; j_call: TRBJ1-3; clone_size: once; d_call: .; cdr3_nt: TGTGCCAGCAGCGTCACAGGGCAAGAAGGAAACACCATATATTTT; cdr3_aa: CASSVTGQEGNTIYF
v_call: TRBV7-9; j_call: TRBJ2-7; clone_size: once; d_call: .; cdr3_nt: TGTGCCAGCAGCTTATGGTCCGAGCAGTACTTC; cdr3_aa: CASSLWSEQYF
v_call: TRBV10-1; j_call: TRBJ2-7; clone_size: .; d_call: .; cdr3_nt: TGCGCCAGCAGCCTTGACACCAGCTCCTACGAGCAGTACTTC; cdr3_aa: CASSLDTSSYEQYF
v_call: TRBV6-1; j_call: TRBJ1-6; clone_size: .; d_call: .; cdr3_nt: TGTGCCAGCAGTGCCGGACAGACTAATTCACCCCTCCACTTT; cdr3_aa: CASSAGQTNSPLHF
v_call: TRBV5-1; j_call: TRBJ2-5; clone_size: .; d_call: TRBD1; cdr3_nt: TGCGCCAGCAGCTTTGGACAGGGGGCGATAGAGACCCAGTACTTC; cdr3_aa: CASSFGQGAIETQYF
v_call: TRBV5-6; j_call: TRBJ2-7; clone_size: .; d_call: .; cdr3_nt: TGTGCCAGCAGCCGGGACACGGTCTACGAGCAGTACTTC; cdr3_aa: CASSRDTVYEQYF
v_call: TRBV4-3; j_call: TRBJ1-4; clone_size: .; d_call: TRBD1; cdr3_nt: TGCGCCAGCAGCCAACACACAGGGGAGGGAGGAAAACTGTTTTTT; cdr3_aa: CASSQHTGEGGKLFF
v_call: TRBV10-3; j_call: TRBJ2-7; clone_size: .; d_call: .; cdr3_nt: TGTGCCATCAGTGGACAGGCCGAGCAGTACTTC; cdr3_aa: CAISGQAEQYF
v_call: TRBV27; j_call: TRBJ1-4; clone_size: .; d_call: .; cdr3_nt: TGTGCCAGCGGCCCCCGGGGGCGAGAAAAACTGTTTTTT; cdr3_aa: CASGPRGREKLFF
v_call: TRBV28; j_call: TRBJ1-1; clone_size: .; d_call: .; cdr3_nt: TGTGCCAGCAGTTTATCCCCAGGGCCGGAGACTGAAGCTTTCTTT; cdr3_aa: CASSLSPGPETEAFF
v_call: TRBV2; j_call: TRBJ1-1; clone_size: .; d_call: .; cdr3_nt: TGTGCCAGCAGGGGAGGGACAATGAACACTGAAGCTTTCTTT; cdr3_aa: CASRGGTMNTEAFF
v_call: TRBV28; j_call: TRBJ2-5; clone_size: once; d_call: .; cdr3_nt: TGTGCCAGCGGGCTAGGGGGTAGAATTGAGACCCAGTACTTC; cdr3_aa: CASGLGGRIETQYF
v_call: TRBV4-3; j_call: TRBJ2-3; clone_size: .; d_call: .; cdr3_nt: TGCGCCAGCAGCCAAGTATCAGGGGAAGGGGCGGATTTT; cdr3_aa: CASSQVSGEGADF
v_call: TRBV11-3; j_call: TRBJ2-5; clone_size: .; d_call: .; cdr3_nt: TGTGCCAGCAGCTTGGGGGTGTTGGCAGAGACCCAGTACTTC; cdr3_aa: CASSLGVLAETQYF
v_call: TRBV29-1; j_call: TRBJ2-3; clone_size: .; d_call: TRBD2; cdr3_nt: TGCAGCGTTGGAAAACTAGCGGGGTTAGGAGATACGCAGTATTTT; cdr3_aa: CSVGKLAGLGDTQYF
v_call: TRBV9; j_call: TRBJ2-7; clone_size: .; d_call: .; cdr3_nt: TGTGCCAGCAGCGTAGTCCCTTCGGTGACCTACGAGCAGTACTTC; cdr3_aa: CASSVVPSVTYEQYF
v_call: TRBV10-3; j_call: TRBJ2-2; clone_size: .; d_call: .; cdr3_nt: TGTGCCATCAGTGCTTTAGCAGGGCACACCGGGGAGCTGTTTTTT; cdr3_aa: CAISALAGHTGELFF
v_call: TRBV4-3; j_call: TRBJ1-1; clone_size: .; d_call: .; cdr3_nt: TGCGCCAGCAGCCAGTCAGGGAAGGGCACTGAAGCTTTCTTT; cdr3_aa: CASSQSGKGTEAFF
v_call: TRBV5-4; j_call: TRBJ2-1; clone_size: .; d_call: .; cdr3_nt: TGTGCCAGCAGCTTGGGGGGGGTTTACAATGAGCAGTTCTTC; cdr3_aa: CASSLGGVYNEQFF
v_call: TRBV7-6; j_call: TRBJ2-5; clone_size: .; d_call: .; cdr3_nt: TGTGCCAGCAGCCTGGCACGGCTCTCTGGCGAGACCCAGTACTTC; cdr3_aa: CASSLARLSGETQYF
v_call: TRBV25-1; j_call: TRBJ1-2; clone_size: .; d_call: TRBD1; cdr3_nt: TGTGCCAGCAGCCCGACAGGGGGCCGCTACACCTTC; cdr3_aa: CASSPTGGRYTF
v_call: TRBV15; j_call: TRBJ2-2; clone_size: .; d_call: .; cdr3_nt: TGTGCCACCAGCAGGGGGGGGAGACAGGAGGGTTACACCGGGGAGCTGTTTTTT; cdr3_aa: CATSRGGRQEGYTGELFF
v_call: TRBV28; j_call: TRBJ1-2; clone_size: .; d_call: TRBD1; cdr3_nt: TGTGCCTGCAAAGAGGAGACAGGGTATGGCTACACCTTC; cdr3_aa: CACKEETGYGYTF
v_call: TRBV6-6; j_call: TRBJ2-7; clone_size: .; d_call: .; cdr3_nt: TGTGCCAGCAGTGCCAGCTCCTACGAGCAGTACTTC; cdr3_aa: CASSASSYEQYF